Below are 9 T cell receptor beta chains sequenced from a single sample in a study of blood T cell repertoires in COVID-19 (dated by TCRdb to 2020 to 2021). The method was the immunoSEQ multiplex PCR assay. The table comes from immuneACCESS by way of TCRdb, which keeps in-frame sequences with V and J called. Part of the clones is missing from these tables; in studies checked, under half for an unresolved V gene and the rest for unknown reasons. In all, the sample holds some 140,000 clones, and about four fifths of those were seen once. The ten largest clonotypes hold about a sixth of the sample. Specimen: peripheral blood. These receptors were taken from a woman of 80 years or more with acute or convalescent COVID-19.

About this clone itself: The same CDR3 arises from other DNA sequences in this sample as well. The V and J genes are TRBV30 and TRBJ2-7; TRBD1 agrees at 8 bases. Trimming cost V 3 bases and J 3 bases; bases outside gene matches: 4. CDR1 is GTSNPN, CDR2 SVGIG, per germline (reference sequence). There are 13 residues in the CDR3. This CDR3 reads CAWSPGQDYEQYF. As DNA, the CDR3 is TGTGCCTGGAGCCCGGGACAGGACTACGAGCAGTACTTC.

This chain's CDR3 is CATPAWLDYGYTF. The CDR3 DNA follows: TGTGCCACCCCGGCATGGCTAGACTATGGCTACACCTTC. V is TRBV28 and J is TRBJ1-2, with unresolved D. The CDR3 extends over 13 amino acids. V was trimmed by 10 bases and J by 3 bases, leaving 15 bases between them. Germline CDR1 MDHEN, CDR2 SYDVKM.

The chain recombines TRBV20-1 with TRBJ2-7; D perhaps matches TRBD1 (6 bases). This CDR3 is built from 11 residues. The V end lost 5 bases, the J end lost 3 bases, and 8 bases lay between the germline ends. CDR1 and CDR2 (germline): DFQATT, SNEGSKA (reference sequence). CDR3 sequence (DNA): TGCAGTGCTTCACAGGGCTACGAGCAGTACTTC. Translated, it gives CSASQGYEQYF.

The chain links TRBV3-1 (or the pseudogene TRBV3-2) to TRBJ2-2, with TRBD1 matching over 8 bases. V was clipped by 8 bases and J by 4 bases; unmatched bases: 6. Germline-derived CDR1 and CDR2 are LGHDT and YNNKEL (reference sequence). This CDR3 is built from 14 residues. In DNA, the CDR3 is TGTGCCAGCCAGGGGGCGTTTGGCACCGGGGAGCTGTTTTTT. It yields the protein CASQGAFGTGELFF.

The genes are TRBV4-1 and TRBJ1-1; 9 bases agree with TRBD1. J lost 10 bases, V lost 1 base, and 10 bases had no gene match. CDR3 length equals 15 residues. Germline values: CDR1 MGHRA, CDR2 YSYEKL. CDR3 nucleotide sequence: TGCGCCAGCAGCCAAGTCTCTACAGGGGGCTGGGGAGCTTTCTTT. Residues: CASSQVSTGGWGAFF.

This sequence joins TRBV12-3 or TRBV12-4 and TRBJ2-3; 9 bases fit TRBD1. This CDR3 region has 12 residues. Trimming took 7 bases from V and 14 from J; bases not matched to a gene: 10. The CDR3 DNA is TGTGCCAGCACCTTAGAAGGGACAGGGCCGTATTTT. Its protein product is CASTLEGTGPYF.

The rearrangement joins TRBV4-3 to TRBJ2-7; no clear D gene. The germline V gene has CDR1 LGHNA and CDR2 YSLEER. This CDR3 contains 15 residues. V lost 1 base and J 2 bases, leaving 12 bases between the germline ends. CDR3 region: CASSQVATPTYEQYF. The CDR3 nucleotides are TGCGCCAGCAGCCAAGTCGCTACTCCTACCTACGAGCAGTACTTC.

The chain joins TRBV5-1 to TRBJ1-2; D is perhaps TRBD1 (5 bases). V was clipped by 0 bases and J by 5 bases, with 11 bases between them. This CDR3 region has 14 residues. From germline, CDR1 is SGHRS and CDR2 YFSETQ. The CDR3 bases are TGCGCCAGCAGCTTGGCCCCAGGGAAATATGGCTACACCTTC. It is translated as CASSLAPGKYGYTF.

The gene calls are TRBV9 and TRBJ2-5; 7 nucleotides match TRBD2. The V and J ends lost 3 bases and 5 bases, in that order; junction bases with no gene match: 10. The CDR3 spans 15 residues. Germline-derived CDR1 and CDR2 are SGDLS and YYNGEE. As DNA, the CDR3 is TGTGCCAGCAGCGCCGAGCCGGGGCGGGGGGAGACCCAGTACTTC. It codes for CASSAEPGRGETQYF.